Shown below are 30 T cell receptor beta chains from a single sample sequenced in a study of identical twins. MiXCR, run by TCRdb on the 5' RACE reads, gives a single entry per CDR3 protein. This sample has around 550,000 distinct CDR3 sequences, with approximately 16% found just once. These data also formed part of another study, on yellow fever vaccine responses in identical twins.

Sample: CD4+ T cells sorted from blood. All receptors derive from a woman aged 18-30 years in good health.

V gene TRBV29-1 combines with J gene TRBJ1-2, with D possibly TRBD1 on 6 matching bases. Trimming cost V 7 bases and J 8 bases, with 14 bases left between them. Germline CDR1 reads SQVTM; CDR2 reads ANQGSEA. The CDR3 runs 11 residues. The CDR3 DNA is TGCAGCGGATCGACAGGCTGGGGCTACACCTTC. Amino acid sequence: CSGSTGWGYTF.

The chain couples TRBV6-5 to TRBJ2-2; D gene unclear. CDR1 is MNHEY and CDR2 is SVGAGI in the germline V gene. Trimming took off 2 bases at V and 7 bases at J, with 8 bases between the two ends. The CDR3 sequence is 13 residues long. The CDR3 bases are TGTGCCAGCAGTTACCTGGTTAGCGGGGAGCTGTTTTTT. Protein product: CASSYLVSGELFF.

The chain uses TRBV18 and TRBJ2-7; D is unresolved. V dropped 3 bases and J dropped 1 base, with 16 bases sitting between them. Germline CDR1 and CDR2: KGHSH and LQKENI. This CDR3 comprises 16 residues. CDR3 in amino acids: CASSPVEATSSYEQYF. CDR3 bases: TGTGCCAGCTCACCGGTAGAGGCCACGTCTTCCTACGAGCAGTACTTC.

V is TRBV20-1 and J is TRBJ2-1; tentatively, D is TRBD1 (6 bases). This CDR3 comprises 18 residues. V was cut by 0 bases and J by 4 bases, with 22 bases left in between. Germline V CDR1 and CDR2: DFQATT, SNEGSKA (reference sequence). The CDR3: CSARDVKGLRGNYNEQFF. The DNA for the CDR3 is TGCAGTGCTAGAGATGTTAAGGGCCTTAGGGGGAATTACAATGAGCAGTTCTTC.

The V call is TRBV9, the J call TRBJ2-1, with 12 bases matching TRBD2. Germline CDR1 SGDLS, CDR2 YYNGEE. V shed 3 bases and J 4 bases; nucleotides not matched to a gene: 8. This CDR3 has 17 amino acids. In DNA form, the CDR3 reads TGTGCCAGCAGCGATCGACTAGCGGGGGTTCTTTACAATGAGCAGTTCTTC. Translating gives CASSDRLAGVLYNEQFF.

V is TRBV14 and J is TRBJ2-3; the D gene is possibly TRBD2 (6 bases). CDR1 and CDR2 from the germline V gene are SGHDN and FVKESK. This CDR3 spans 16 amino acids. The V gene lost 3 bases and the J gene lost 0 bases, with 13 bases spanning the gap. The CDR3 loop reads CASSQYGGRSTDTQYF. In nucleotides, the CDR3 is TGTGCCAGCAGCCAGTATGGAGGGAGAAGCACAGATACGCAGTATTTT.

This clonotype was detected only a few times. V gene TRBV9 combines with J gene TRBJ2-7; D is ambiguous. Trimming pared 4 bases from V and 4 bases from J, leaving 21 bases between. This CDR3 region has 16 residues. Germline CDR1 reads SGDLS; CDR2 reads YYNGEE. This CDR3 reads CASSPTPKLEAYEQYF. The DNA for the CDR3 is TGTGCCAGCAGCCCTACCCCTAAGCTAGAGGCTTACGAGCAGTACTTC.

This clonotype has at least ten counts. The CDR3 here is CASSVLRADTQYF. The CDR3 DNA is TGTGCCAGCAGTGTCTTAAGGGCAGATACGCAGTATTTT. The V gene is TRBV2, the J gene TRBJ2-3; D is uncertain. The CDR3 has 13 residues. Trimming removed 4 bases at V and 4 bases at J, with 9 bases between. The germline V gene has CDR1 SNHLY and CDR2 FYNNEI.

The rearrangement links TRBV5-1 to TRBJ1-1, with 8 bases identical to TRBD1. J gave up 6 bases and V 4 bases, and 8 bases lay outside the gene matches. Germline CDR1 and CDR2: SGHRS and YFSETQ. The CDR3 covers 14 residues. The CDR3 region has the DNA TGCGCCAGCAGCCCGGGACAGGTTAGCGCTGAAGCTTTCTTT. The encoded protein is CASSPGQVSAEAFF.

The V and J genes are TRBV21-1 and TRBJ2-7; the D call TRBD1 from the table was never checked on the DNA. TRBV21-1 is a listed pseudogene. The CDR3 consists of 17 residues. Here the CDR3 reads CASSKVGLGGIVYEQYF. CDR3 sequence (DNA): TGTGCCAGCAGCAAAGTGGGTTTAGGGGGCATCGTGTACGAGCAGTACTTC.

CDR3 sequence reads: CASTLGGVLYNQPQHF. The CDR3 DNA follows: TGTGCCAGCACCCTGGGGGGGGTTCTTTACAATCAGCCCCAGCATTTT. V usage is TRBV12-3 or TRBV12-4 and J usage is TRBJ1-5, with D perhaps matching TRBD1 (5 bases). The CDR3 is made up of 16 amino acids. Trimming stripped 7 bases from V and 3 bases from J, with 19 bases between.

This clonotype has more than one count but fewer than ten. The chain carries TRBV12-3 or TRBV12-4 and TRBJ2-5; TRBD1 is a possible D gene (6 bases). The CDR3 totals 14 residues. V was cut by 7 bases and J by 2 bases, with 14 bases left in between. In DNA form, the CDR3 reads TGTGCCAGCACCCCAGGGACAACTCAAGAGACCCAGTACTTC. It yields the protein CASTPGTTQETQYF.

The chain has TRBV7-3 and TRBJ2-6; the D gene is possibly TRBD2 (5 bases). V lost 3 bases, J lost 0 bases, and 15 bases lay in between. Germline loops: CDR1 SGHTA, CDR2 FQGTGA. The CDR3 runs to 18 residues. CDR3 sequence (DNA): TGTGCCAGCAGCTTGTTAACGGGATTCTCCTCTGGGGCCAACGTCCTGACTTTC. Translation: CASSLLTGFSSGANVLTF.

The chain combines TRBV28 with TRBJ2-5, with 9 bases aligning to TRBD1. Trimming took 6 bases from V and 5 from J; bases not matched to a gene: 13. The germline V gene encodes CDR1 MDHEN and CDR2 SYDVKM. The CDR3 contains 16 residues. CDR3 in amino acids: CASSTWGQGGWETQYF. The CDR3 DNA sequence: TGTGCCAGCAGCACCTGGGGACAGGGAGGGTGGGAGACCCAGTACTTC.

The rearrangement links TRBV5-1 to TRBJ1-1; 9 nucleotides agree with TRBD1. Germline CDR1 reads SGHRS; CDR2 reads YFSETQ. V shed 1 base and J 4 bases; nucleotides not matched to a gene: 8. This CDR3 comprises 16 residues. This CDR3 is CASSLISGQGSTEAFF. The DNA for the CDR3 is TGCGCCAGCAGCTTGATAAGTGGACAGGGGAGCACTGAAGCTTTCTTT.

This rearrangement joins TRBV12-3 or TRBV12-4 to TRBJ2-7, with D maybe TRBD2 (5 bases). The V end lost 3 bases, the J end lost 6 bases, and 15 bases lay between the germline ends. The CDR3 runs to 14 residues. CDR3 nucleotide sequence: TGTGCCAGCAGTTTGGCTGGGAGTTCGGCCGAGCAGTACTTC. Translated, it gives CASSLAGSSAEQYF.

In this sample, this clonotype turned up a few times. This rearrangement joins TRBV3-1 to TRBJ2-1; perhaps TRBD2 as D (6 bases). V gave up 2 bases and J gave up 7 bases, with 12 bases separating them. The CDR3 has 14 amino acids. CDR1 is LGHDT and CDR2 is YNNKEL in the germline V gene (reference sequence). Here the CDR3 reads CASSQPKGGNEQFF. CDR3 coding DNA: TGTGCCAGCAGCCAACCAAAAGGAGGGAATGAGCAGTTCTTC.

The table lists this clonotype with many counts. The V gene is TRBV3-1, the J gene TRBJ2-1, with TRBD2 as a possible D gene (5 bases). This CDR3 contains 13 residues. Germline-derived CDR1 and CDR2 are LGHDT and YNNKEL (reference sequence). V lost 2 bases to trimming and J lost 8 bases, with 10 bases between them. The CDR3 DNA sequence: TGTGCCAGCAGCCAAAGCGGCTCGGATGAGCAGTTCTTC. It encodes CASSQSGSDEQFF.

This clonotype was observed a few times. V usage is TRBV10-3 and J usage is TRBJ2-7; no clear D. CDR3 length equals 12 residues. Germline values: CDR1 ENHRY, CDR2 SYGVKD. With 2 bases removed from V and 3 bases from J, the gap between germline ends came to 5 bases. Here the CDR3 DNA reads TGTGCCATCAGTGAGGTGGACTACGAGCAGTACTTC. This translates into CAISEVDYEQYF.

This clonotype showed up just a few times. This chain joins TRBV20-1 and TRBJ2-3, with D unresolved. Germline V lookup: CDR1 DFQATT, CDR2 SNEGSKA (reference sequence). The length of the CDR3 is 12 residues. Trimming removed 0 bases at V and 2 bases at J, with 3 bases between. CDR3 in amino acids: CSAREITDTQYF. Written as DNA, the CDR3 is TGCAGTGCTAGAGAGATCACAGATACGCAGTATTTT.

This clonotype has more than one count but fewer than ten. The chain couples TRBV3-1 to TRBJ2-1; 7 bases are a match to TRBD2. The CDR3 sequence is 15 residues long. The V and J ends lost 6 bases and 7 bases, in that order; junction bases with no gene match: 12. Germline lookup yields CDR1 LGHDT and CDR2 YNNKEL (reference sequence). The CDR3 bases are TGTGCCAGCAGTCCCGGGGGAGGGCCTGGGAATGAGCAGTTCTTC. This encodes CASSPGGGPGNEQFF.

This chain joins TRBV20-1 and TRBJ2-1, with D maybe TRBD1 (6 bases). This CDR3 has 15 residues. Germline assignment: CDR1 DFQATT and CDR2 SNEGSKA (reference sequence). V was pared by 7 bases and J by 7 bases, with 23 bases between. In DNA form, the CDR3 reads TGCAGTGTAGGTGCGACAGGTAGTATTTCGAATGAGCAGTTCTTC. This codes for CSVGATGSISNEQFF.

The chain combines TRBV3-1 with TRBJ2-4; no clear D gene. V gave up 4 bases and J gave up 7 bases, with 11 bases separating them. The CDR3 runs 13 residues. Germline V gene data show CDR1 as LGHDT and CDR2 as YNNKEL (reference sequence). In DNA, the CDR3 is TGTGCCAGCAGCCGGAAAGGGATTAACATTCAGTACTTC. Encoded protein: CASSRKGINIQYF.

The chain carries TRBV12-3 or TRBV12-4 and TRBJ1-1, with D possibly being TRBD1 (5 bases). V shed 3 bases and J shed 1 base, with 9 bases lying between them. This CDR3 is 14 amino acids long. The CDR3 DNA follows: TGTGCCAGCAGTTTTCGACAGACGAACACTGAAGCTTTCTTT. It encodes CASSFRQTNTEAFF.

This clonotype has only a few counts. The rearrangement joins TRBV20-1 to TRBJ2-7; TRBD2 matches at 7 bases. Germline V gene sequence: CDR1 DFQATT, CDR2 SNEGSKA (reference sequence). The CDR3 contains 14 residues. The junction had 6 bases not matched to a gene; V was cut back by 2 bases and J by 2 bases. DNA for the CDR3: TGCAGTGCTAGAATACCTAGCGGTACCTACGAGCAGTACTTC. This sequence encodes CSARIPSGTYEQYF.

V is TRBV4-1 and J is TRBJ2-5; D tentatively fits TRBD1 or TRBD2 (5 bases each). The CDR3 spans 19 residues. V was trimmed by 0 bases and J by 0 bases, leaving 20 bases between them. Germline V gene lookup returns CDR1 MGHRA and CDR2 YSYEKL. CDR3 in DNA: TGCGCCAGCAGCCAAGATTGGGTCGCCCCGGGACGAAACCAAGAGACCCAGTACTTC. This sequence encodes CASSQDWVAPGRNQETQYF.

The V gene is TRBV20-1, the J gene TRBJ1-2, with 7 positions matching TRBD1. Germline V CDR1 and CDR2: DFQATT, SNEGSKA (reference sequence). V shed 1 base and J 12 bases; nucleotides not matched to a gene: 8. This CDR3 is built from 12 residues. CDR3 nucleotides: TGCAGTGCTAGAGTTCCGGCAGGGGGGAACACCTTC. It yields the protein CSARVPAGGNTF.

This chain links TRBV5-1 with TRBJ1-6; 8 bases are a match to TRBD1. The trim removed 2 bases at V and 8 bases at J, leaving 0 bases unmatched. Germline CDR1 and CDR2: SGHRS and YFSETQ. The CDR3 has 13 amino acids. In DNA, the CDR3 is TGCGCCAGCAGCTTACAGGGGGATTCACCCCTCCACTTT. Residues: CASSLQGDSPLHF.

The gene calls are TRBV7-9 and TRBJ2-5; D remains unclear. CDR3 size: 13 residues. Germline values: CDR1 SEHNR, CDR2 FQNEAQ (reference sequence). V lost 0 bases to trimming and J lost 8 bases, with 10 bases between them. The CDR3 bases are TGTGCCAGCAGCTTAGCCCCGGACGGAACCCAGTACTTC. Protein sequence: CASSLAPDGTQYF.

The chain uses TRBV5-4 and TRBJ2-1; D is ambiguous. The CDR3 is 13 amino acids. CDR1 is SGHNT and CDR2 is YYREEE in the germline V gene (reference sequence). V gave up 4 bases and J gave up 7 bases, with 12 bases separating them. This CDR3 is CASSPWVSNEQFF. The DNA of the CDR3 is TGTGCCAGCAGCCCGTGGGTTTCTAATGAGCAGTTCTTC.